These 20 T cell receptor beta chains came from one sample sequenced in a study of monozygotic twins with inflammatory bowel disease. Using the 5' RACE reads, TCRdb records one entry per CDR3 protein without DNA. The sample data list some 160,000 distinct CDR3 sequences. What was sequenced was blood. The receptors here all came from a human donor with ulcerative colitis or Crohn's disease, or a healthy co-twin of an affected twin (not recorded which).

The gene calls are TRBV6-2 or TRBV6-3 and TRBJ2-3; TCRdb reports TRBD2, a call that lacks DNA to check it against. CDR1 MNHEY and CDR2 SVGEGT come from the germline V gene. CDR3 size: 17 residues. The chain's CDR3 is CASSSTRLARGTDTQYF.

The chain couples TRBV7-3 to TRBJ1-1; TCRdb returns TRBD1, unconfirmable since there is no DNA. Germline CDR1 reads SGHTA; CDR2 reads FQGTGA. CDR3 length equals 14 residues. The CDR3 spells CASSSRGAGTEAFF.

The gene calls are TRBV14 and TRBJ2-5; TCRdb returns TRBD1, unconfirmable since there is no DNA. The CDR3 has 20 amino acids. In germline, CDR1 is SGHDN, CDR2 FVKESK. CDR3 residues: CASSQGWWTGDPRGQETQYF. Together with reference TRBV14 and TRBJ2-5, the CDR3 gives the full variable domain: EAGVTQFPSHSVIEKGQTVTLRCDPISGHDNLYWYRRVMGKEIKFLLHFVKESKQDESGMPNNRFLAERTGGTYSTLKVQPAELEDSGVYFCASSQGWWTGDPRGQETQYFGPGTRLLVL.

The chain is built from TRBV7-2 and TRBJ2-4; TCRdb reports TRBD1, a call that lacks DNA to check it against. CDR1 SGHTA and CDR2 FQGNSA come from the germline V gene. The CDR3 consists of 16 residues. The CDR3 here is CASSTRQTLAKNIQYF.

The gene calls are TRBV2 and TRBJ1-2. CDR1 SNHLY and CDR2 FYNNEI come from the germline V gene. The CDR3 totals 12 residues. CDR3 in amino acids: CASARELYGYTF.

The rearrangement links TRBV5-1 to TRBJ2-2. Germline CDR1 SGHRS, CDR2 YFSETQ. The CDR3 contains 14 residues. The CDR3 protein is CASSLAPNTGELFF.

The chain carries TRBV19 and TRBJ2-7; checking the TCRdb D call of TRBD1 is not possible without DNA. The germline gives CDR1 LNHDA, CDR2 SQIVND (reference sequence). The CDR3 covers 13 residues. This chain's CDR3 is CASSMAGEGEQYF.

The V gene is TRBV29-1, the J gene TRBJ2-3; TCRdb selects TRBD1, and the lack of DNA leaves this call unchecked. CDR1 is SQVTM and CDR2 is ANQGSEA in the germline V gene. CDR3 length equals 15 residues. CDR3 sequence reads: CSVEVGGSATDTQYF.

The rearrangement links TRBV29-1 to TRBJ2-7; TCRdb indicates TRBD1, and absent DNA this call remains unverified. The CDR3 is 13 residues long. Germline assignment: CDR1 SQVTM and CDR2 ANQGSEA. CDR3 region: CSALGQGVYEQYF.

The chain couples TRBV10-3 to TRBJ2-7. Germline CDR1 is ENHRY and CDR2 is SYGVKD. The CDR3 has 15 amino acids. The CDR3 protein is CAIRAQTPSTSEQYF.

The chain couples TRBV29-1 to TRBJ2-5; the TRBD1 assignment by TCRdb is unverifiable without DNA. CDR1 and CDR2 (germline): SQVTM, ANQGSEA. This CDR3 comprises 17 residues. CDR3: CSVGGLRVAEYQETQYF.

The chain recombines TRBV3-1 with TRBJ1-1; TCRdb reports TRBD1, a call that lacks DNA to check it against. The CDR3 loop spans 15 amino acids. CDR1 is LGHDT and CDR2 is YNNKEL in the germline V gene (reference sequence). This CDR3 is CASSPLGPENAEAFF.

The chain joins TRBV6-2 or TRBV6-3 to TRBJ1-4. Germline loops: CDR1 MNHEY, CDR2 SVGEGT. There are 15 residues in the CDR3. The CDR3 reads CASSYSGRTNEKLFF.

The chain recombines TRBV6-1 with TRBJ2-7; TCRdb outputs TRBD2, but without DNA this stays unchecked. This CDR3 spans 16 amino acids. Germline lookup yields CDR1 MNHNS and CDR2 SASEGT. The CDR3 protein is CASRPPTSGGTYEQYF.

The J gene is TRBJ1-1, the V gene TRBV5-1; no DNA is available, so the TRBD1 call from TCRdb remains unchecked. The CDR3 sequence is 16 residues long. CDR1 is SGHRS and CDR2 is YFSETQ in the germline V gene. The CDR3 reads CASSSSDRGVNTEAFF.

The chain carries TRBV20-1 and TRBJ2-3; TCRdb calls TRBD2, which cannot be checked without DNA. CDR1 and CDR2 from the germline V gene are DFQATT and SNEGSKA (reference sequence). The CDR3 runs to 16 residues. CDR3 amino acids: CSARVGLAGRTDTQYF.

The J gene is TRBJ1-1, the V gene TRBV27; TCRdb's D call, TRBD1, is unchecked because there is no DNA. This CDR3 region has 16 residues. Germline loops: CDR1 MNHEY, CDR2 SMNVEV (reference sequence). The CDR3: CASSLSGTGLNTEAFF.

The chain is built from TRBV7-2 and TRBJ1-6. The CDR3 totals 17 residues. Looked up from germline, CDR1 is SGHTA and CDR2 is FQGNSA. The CDR3: CASSLERPFSANSPLHF. The variable domain in full, with the rest retrieved from reference TRBV7-2 and TRBJ1-6, is GAGVSQSPSNKVTEKGKDVELRCDPISGHTALYWYRQSLGQGLEFLIYFQGNSAPDKSGLPSDRFSAERTGGSVSTLTIQRTQQEDSAVYLCASSLERPFSANSPLHFGNGTRLTVT.

This rearrangement joins TRBV7-2 to TRBJ2-3. Germline assignment: CDR1 SGHTA and CDR2 FQGNSA. The CDR3 consists of 14 residues. The CDR3 region is CASRKGASTDTQYF.

The V gene is TRBV19, the J gene TRBJ1-2. The length of the CDR3 is 11 residues. Germline CDR1 and CDR2: LNHDA and SQIVND (reference sequence). CDR3 loop: CASRDRYGYTF. Full variable domain (rest looked up from reference TRBV19 and TRBJ1-2): DGGITQSPKYLFRKEGQNVTLSCEQNLNHDAMYWYRQDPGQGLRLIYYSQIVNDFQKGDIAEGYSVSREKKESFPLTVTSAQKNPTAFYLCASRDRYGYTFGSGTRLTVV.